This T cell receptor beta chain was documented in a study of blood T cell repertoires in COVID-19. Trimming took 4 bases from V and 5 from J, leaving 16 bases between them. This CDR3 region has 15 residues. From germline, CDR1 is SGHRS and CDR2 YFSETQ. Source study methods: Estimates of nucleated cell counts were drawn from the amplification of reference gene primers. Sequencing used immunoSEQ multiplex PCR; TCRdb keeps in-frame clones, though not all of them. From that table come the V and J calls and clone size; the DNA was used to work out D and trimming. The data contain roughly 300,000 clones, around 90% of them seen just once; the ten biggest clones take up nearly 6.5%.

This chain uses TRBV5-1 with TRBJ1-5; D remains ambiguous. Sequencing input: peripheral blood. The sequence was obtained from a man between 18 and 35 years old who had recovered from COVID-19. In nucleotides, the CDR3 is TGCGCCAGCAGCCCCTTTAGCGCAGTTGATCAGCCCCAGCATTTT. As protein: CASSPFSAVDQPQHF.